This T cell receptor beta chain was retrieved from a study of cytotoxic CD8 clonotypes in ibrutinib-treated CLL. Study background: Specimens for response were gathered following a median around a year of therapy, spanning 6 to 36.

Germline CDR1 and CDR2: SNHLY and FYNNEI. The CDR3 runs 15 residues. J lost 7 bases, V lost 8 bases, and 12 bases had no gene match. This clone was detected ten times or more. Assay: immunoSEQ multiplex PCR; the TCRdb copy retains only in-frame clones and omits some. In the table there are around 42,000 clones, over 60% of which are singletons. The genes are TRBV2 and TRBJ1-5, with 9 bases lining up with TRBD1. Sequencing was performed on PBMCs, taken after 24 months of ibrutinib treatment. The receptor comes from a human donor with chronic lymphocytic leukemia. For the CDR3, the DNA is TGTGCCAGCTCCTTTACAGGGGGCTCTCGCCAGCCCCAGCATTTT. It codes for CASSFTGGSRQPQHF.